What follows describes a single T cell receptor (beta chain). CDR1 and CDR2 from the germline V gene are SNHLY and FYNNEI. The J segment lost 6 bases and the V segment lost 5 bases, leaving 8 bases of the junction unmatched. There are 14 residues in the CDR3. The data derive from a study of control samples from healthy donors and cancer patients. Repertoires were generated with immunoSEQ multiplex PCR, while TCRdb's copy carries only in-frame clones and drops some. The table shows 70,000 or so clones, with more than 75% occurring only once. The chain has TRBV2 and TRBJ2-7, with 9 bases identical to TRBD1. The sequenced sample was PBMCs. This TCR was sampled from a woman between 50 and 59 years old with lung cancer. As DNA, the CDR3 is TGTGCCAGCAGTATGACAGGGGGTCTAAGCGAGCAGTACTTC. Translated: CASSMTGGLSEQYF. Together with reference TRBV2 and TRBJ2-7, the CDR3 gives the full variable domain: EPEVTQTPSHQVTQMGQEVILRCVPISNHLYFYWYRQILGQKVEFLVSFYNNEISEKSEIFDDQFSVERPDGSNFTLKIRSTKLEDSAMYFCASSMTGGLSEQYFGPGTRLTVT.